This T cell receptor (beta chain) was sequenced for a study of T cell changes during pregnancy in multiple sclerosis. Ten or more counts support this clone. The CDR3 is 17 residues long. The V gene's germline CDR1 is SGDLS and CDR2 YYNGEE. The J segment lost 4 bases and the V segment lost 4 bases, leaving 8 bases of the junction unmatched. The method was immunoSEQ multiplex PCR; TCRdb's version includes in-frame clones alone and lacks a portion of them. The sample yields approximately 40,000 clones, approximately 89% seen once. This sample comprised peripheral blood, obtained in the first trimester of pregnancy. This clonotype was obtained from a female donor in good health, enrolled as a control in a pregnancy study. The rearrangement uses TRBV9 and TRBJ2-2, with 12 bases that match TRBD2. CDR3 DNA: TGTGCCAGCAGCCCCAGACCTAGCGGGGGGGTCACCGGGGAGCTGTTTTTT. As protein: CASSPRPSGGVTGELFF. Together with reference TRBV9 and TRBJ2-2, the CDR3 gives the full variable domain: DSGVTQTPKHLITATGQRVTLRCSPRSGDLSVYWYQQSLDQGLQFLIQYYNGEERAKGNILERFSAQQFPDLHSELNLSSLELGDSALYFCASSPRPSGGVTGELFFGEGSRLTVL.